A single sample gave rise to the 21 T cell receptor beta chains below, sequenced in a study of B cell selection in AIRE deficiency. Sorted regulatory T cells were CD4-positive, CD25-high and CD127-low or negative. Measured with immunoSEQ multiplex PCR; TCRdb has only the in-frame clones, and not every one. The repertoire holds approximately 21,000 clones, with less than 95% as singletons. The specimen sequenced was Tregs sorted from PBMCs. The receptor set was obtained from a human donor with AIRE deficiency.

The chain combines TRBV11-2 with TRBJ2-2; 10 bases are a match to TRBD1. The ends lost 6 bases at V and 2 bases at J; junction bases unmatched: 15. The CDR3 extends over 19 amino acids. Germline V gene sequence: CDR1 SGHAT, CDR2 FQNNGV. CDR3 residues: CASRYAGTGVLINTGELFF. The CDR3, as DNA: TGTGCCAGCAGATATGCCGGGACAGGGGTACTAATCAACACCGGGGAGCTGTTTTTT.

In this sample, this clone turned up a few times. This chain connects TRBV6-4 to TRBJ2-7, with D unresolved. The CDR3 spans 14 residues. The V gene lost 6 bases and the J gene lost 3 bases, with 15 bases spanning the gap. Germline lookup yields CDR1 MRHNA and CDR2 SNTAGT. The CDR3 spells CASSPAPGYYEQYF. The CDR3 DNA reads as TGTGCCAGCAGCCCGGCTCCGGGTTACTACGAGCAGTACTTC.

The genes are TRBV7-2 and TRBJ2-2; 9 bases agree with TRBD2. J lost 6 bases, V lost 7 bases, and 9 bases had no gene match. Looked up from germline, CDR1 is SGHTA and CDR2 is FQGNSA. This CDR3 region has 15 residues. CDR3: CASTYGLAGPGELFF. The CDR3 DNA sequence: TGTGCCAGCACCTATGGGCTAGCGGGGCCCGGGGAGCTGTTTTTT.

The V and J genes are TRBV5-8 and TRBJ2-1; possibly TRBD1 for D (5 bases). The CDR3 totals 15 residues. Germline lookup yields CDR1 SGHTS and CDR2 YDEGEE. Trimming pared 5 bases from V and 4 bases from J, leaving 16 bases between. CDR3 loop: CASRPTGNSYNEQFF. In DNA, the CDR3 is TGTGCCAGCAGACCCACAGGAAACTCTTACAATGAGCAGTTCTTC.

The chain uses TRBV11-3 and TRBJ2-2, with D uncertain. Germline-derived CDR1 and CDR2 are SGHNT and YENEEA. This CDR3 has 13 amino acids. With 1 base removed from V and 6 bases from J, the gap between germline ends came to 6 bases. DNA for the CDR3: TGTGCCAGCAGCTTAGTGTTTGCCGGGGAGCTGTTTTTT. Its translation is CASSLVFAGELFF.

The V gene is TRBV7-2, the J gene TRBJ2-7; 10 nucleotides line up with TRBD2. Trimming removed 4 bases from V and 0 bases from J; junction bases left unmatched: 6. Germline V CDR1 and CDR2: SGHTA, FQGNSA. The CDR3 contains 16 residues. CDR3 sequence (DNA): TGTGCCAGCAGCTCCTTGGGACTAGCGTCCTCCTACGAGCAGTACTTC. It codes for CASSSLGLASSYEQYF.

The chain recombines TRBV7-9 with TRBJ2-7; the match to TRBD1 covers 10 bases. This CDR3 is 15 amino acids long. Unmatched junction bases numbered 7, after V lost 6 bases and J lost 2 bases. Looked up from germline, CDR1 is SEHNR and CDR2 is FQNEAQ (reference sequence). This CDR3 is CASRPDGTGAYEQYF. The CDR3 DNA follows: TGTGCCAGCAGACCAGATGGGACAGGGGCCTACGAGCAGTACTTC.

This clone was picked up a small number of times. V is TRBV5-8 and J is TRBJ1-1, with D maybe TRBD1 (5 bases). The germline V gene has CDR1 SGHTS and CDR2 YDEGEE. V was cut by 8 bases and J by 4 bases, with 18 bases left in between. This CDR3 spans 14 amino acids. The DNA of the CDR3 is TGTGCCAGTCACGTCAGGGCCCGCACCACTGAAGCTTTCTTT. This translates into CASHVRARTTEAFF.

The chain combines TRBV25-1 with TRBJ1-4; D possibly corresponds to TRBD1 (5 bases). The CDR3 contains 15 residues. The ends were cut back, 4 bases at V and 8 bases at J, with 17 bases in the middle. The germline V gene encodes CDR1 MGHDK and CDR2 SYGVNS. The CDR3 loop is CASSGGAARYEKLFF. The CDR3 nucleotides are TGTGCCAGCAGTGGGGGCGCCGCGCGGTACGAAAAACTGTTTTTT.

The chain couples TRBV6-5 to TRBJ2-7, with D possibly being TRBD1 (6 bases). This CDR3 comprises 13 residues. V lost 8 bases, J lost 3 bases, and 14 bases lay in between. The germline V gene encodes CDR1 MNHEY and CDR2 SVGAGI. The CDR3 loop reads CASAGTLYYEQYF. CDR3 DNA sequence: TGTGCCAGCGCCGGGACACTTTACTACGAGCAGTACTTC.

The rearrangement links TRBV6-5 to TRBJ2-7; D unclear. The V end lost 3 bases, the J end lost 0 bases, and 9 bases lay between the germline ends. Germline loops: CDR1 MNHEY, CDR2 SVGAGI. CDR3 length equals 14 residues. CDR3 region: CASSYQLLSYEQYF. CDR3 DNA sequence: TGTGCCAGCAGTTATCAACTCCTCTCCTACGAGCAGTACTTC.

V and J are TRBV7-2 and TRBJ2-7; no clear D gene. Germline V gene data show CDR1 as SGHTA and CDR2 as FQGNSA. The CDR3 has 11 residues. V shed 1 base and J shed 3 bases, with 1 base lying between them. DNA for the CDR3: TGTGCCAGCAGCTTAGTCTACGAGCAGTACTTC. It yields the protein CASSLVYEQYF.

The chain recombines TRBV5-3 with TRBJ2-2, with a weak D call TRBD1 (6 bases). TRBV5-3 is sorted into the ORF group, with uncertain function. Trimming cost V 8 bases and J 7 bases, with 21 bases left between them. This CDR3 contains 15 residues. CDR3 sequence (DNA): TGTGCCAGCAGCCTCTACGGGACATTTAACGGGGAGCTGTTTTTT. Its translation is CASSLYGTFNGELFF.

V is TRBV19 and J is TRBJ2-7; 11 bases agree with TRBD2. With 5 bases clipped from V and 1 base from J, the junction kept 4 bases outside the gene matches. CDR1 is LNHDA and CDR2 is SQIVND in the germline V gene (reference sequence). The CDR3 is 15 residues long. CDR3 DNA sequence: TGTGCCAGTAGTCCGGGACTAGCGGTATCCTACGAGCAGTACTTC. It encodes CASSPGLAVSYEQYF.

The chain employs TRBV9 and TRBJ2-7, with TRBD2 matching 8 bases. CDR1 and CDR2 (germline): SGDLS, YYNGEE. With 6 bases clipped from V and 6 bases from J, the junction kept 8 bases outside the gene matches. The CDR3 covers 13 residues. The CDR3: CASNSAGGVEQYF. The CDR3 bases are TGTGCCAGCAACTCGGCGGGGGGTGTCGAGCAGTACTTC. The variable domain in full, completed from reference TRBV9 and TRBJ2-7, reads DSGVTQTPKHLITATGQRVTLRCSPRSGDLSVYWYQQSLDQGLQFLIQYYNGEERAKGNILERFSAQQFPDLHSELNLSSLELGDSALYFCASNSAGGVEQYFGPGTRLTVT.

The chain uses TRBV6-5 and TRBJ1-6; D remains ambiguous. The V end was cut by 6 bases, the J end by 10 bases, with 13 bases between. The CDR3 sequence is 13 residues long. In germline, CDR1 is MNHEY, CDR2 SVGAGI. Here the CDR3 DNA reads TGTGCCAGCAGCCCCGCGGCGGGGTCACCCCTCCACTTT. This sequence encodes CASSPAAGSPLHF.

Remarks on this clone: The sample holds other DNA sequences that translate to the same CDR3. This chain connects TRBV11-3 to TRBJ2-2, with D perhaps TRBD1 (5 bases). The CDR3 extends over 12 amino acids. Looked up from germline, CDR1 is SGHNT and CDR2 is YENEEA. Between the trimmed V and J ends, which lost 3 bases and 6 bases, there was a span of 5 bases. The CDR3 coding sequence is TGTGCCAGCAGCTTGGGGCCCGGGGAGCTGTTTTTT. Translated: CASSLGPGELFF.

In this sample, this clone turned up once. This sequence joins TRBV9 and TRBJ2-5, with D hard to call. CDR3 size: 15 residues. V shed 3 bases and J shed 7 bases, with 19 bases lying between them. The germline CDR1 and CDR2 sequences are SGDLS and YYNGEE. The CDR3 loop is CASSGGRTTVGTQYF. The CDR3 nucleotides are TGTGCCAGCAGCGGGGGAAGGACGACTGTCGGGACCCAGTACTTC. Using reference TRBV9 and TRBJ2-5 for the parts outside the CDR3, the full variable domain is DSGVTQTPKHLITATGQRVTLRCSPRSGDLSVYWYQQSLDQGLQFLIQYYNGEERAKGNILERFSAQQFPDLHSELNLSSLELGDSALYFCASSGGRTTVGTQYFGPGTRLLVL.

The chain links TRBV7-3 to TRBJ1-1; D remains unclear. The CDR3 spans 14 residues. V was clipped by 0 bases and J by 3 bases, with 8 bases between them. Germline V gives CDR1 SGHTA, CDR2 FQGTGA. DNA of the CDR3: TGTGCCAGCAGCTTAACGGCCAAGGACACTGAAGCTTTCTTT. Amino acids: CASSLTAKDTEAFF.

The chain recombines TRBV9 with TRBJ2-7, with D maybe TRBD1 (5 bases). CDR1 and CDR2 (germline): SGDLS, YYNGEE. The ends were cut back, 0 bases at V and 2 bases at J, with 15 bases in the middle. This CDR3 has 16 amino acids. The CDR3: CASSVAPGSSAYEQYF. CDR3 nucleotide sequence: TGTGCCAGCAGCGTAGCTCCAGGGTCGAGCGCCTACGAGCAGTACTTC.

The chain uses TRBV20-1 and TRBJ2-7; D not certain. Trimming pared 6 bases from V and 3 bases from J, leaving 9 bases between. Looked up from germline, CDR1 is DFQATT and CDR2 is SNEGSKA (reference sequence). The CDR3 is made up of 11 amino acids. The DNA for the CDR3 is TGCAGTGCCAGAATCAACTACGAGCAGTACTTC. Its protein is CSARINYEQYF.